This T cell receptor (beta chain) comes out of a study of blood T cell repertoires in COVID-19. Study in general: The cDNA or gDNA used as material had been derived from T cells, B-cell-depleted T cells, or PBMCs.

Trimming removed 5 bases from V and 8 bases from J, with 15 bases in between. The CDR3 is 14 residues long. The germline CDR1 and CDR2 sequences are SEHNR and FQNEAQ (reference sequence). In the study's own analysis: Amplification with reference gene primers provided the estimates of nucleated cell counts. Using immunoSEQ multiplex PCR, the repertoire was profiled, and TCRdb retains in-frame clones only, with some absent. The V and J calls and the clone size are those of that table, but D and trimming were determined from the DNA. Among fewer than 200,000 clones, approximately 84% were seen once, and the ten largest hold about 5.8%.

V and J are TRBV7-9 and TRBJ1-4; D might be TRBD1 (5 bases). The receptor comes from a woman in her fifties or sixties with COVID-19, enrolled during active disease. The specimen sequenced was peripheral blood. The CDR3 reads CASSPSQGREKLFF. In nucleotides, the CDR3 is TGTGCCAGCAGCCCGAGTCAGGGTAGGGAAAAACTGTTTTTT.